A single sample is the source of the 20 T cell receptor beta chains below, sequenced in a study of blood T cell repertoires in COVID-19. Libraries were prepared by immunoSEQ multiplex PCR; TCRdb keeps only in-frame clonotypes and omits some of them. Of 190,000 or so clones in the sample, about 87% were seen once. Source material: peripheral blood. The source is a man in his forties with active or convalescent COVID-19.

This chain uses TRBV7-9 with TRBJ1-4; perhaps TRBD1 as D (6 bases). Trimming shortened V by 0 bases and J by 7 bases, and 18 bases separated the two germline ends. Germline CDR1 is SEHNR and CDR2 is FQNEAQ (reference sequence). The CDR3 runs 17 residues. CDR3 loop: CASSLARGGDGIEKLFF. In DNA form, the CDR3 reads TGTGCCAGCAGCTTAGCGCGTGGGGGCGATGGCATTGAAAAACTGTTTTTT.

The CDR3 DNA reads TGTGCCAGTAGTACCCACAAGAACACTGAAGCTTTCTTT. Translation gives CASSTHKNTEAFF. V and J are TRBV19 and TRBJ1-1; D not resolved. There are 13 residues in the CDR3. Trimming cost V 4 bases and J 1 base, with 7 bases left between them. Germline values: CDR1 LNHDA, CDR2 SQIVND (reference sequence).

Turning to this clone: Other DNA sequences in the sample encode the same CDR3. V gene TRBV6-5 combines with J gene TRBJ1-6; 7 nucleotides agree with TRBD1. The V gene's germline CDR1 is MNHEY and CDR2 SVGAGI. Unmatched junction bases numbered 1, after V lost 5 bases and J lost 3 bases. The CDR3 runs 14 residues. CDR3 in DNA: TGTGCCAGCAGTCGGGACAGCTATAATTCACCCCTCCACTTT. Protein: CASSRDSYNSPLHF.

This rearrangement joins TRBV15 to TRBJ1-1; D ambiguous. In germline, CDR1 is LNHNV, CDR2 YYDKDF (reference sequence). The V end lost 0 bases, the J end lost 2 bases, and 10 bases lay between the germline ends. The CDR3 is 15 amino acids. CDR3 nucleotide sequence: TGTGCCACCAGCAGAGATCGACATCCAAACACTGAAGCTTTCTTT. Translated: CATSRDRHPNTEAFF.

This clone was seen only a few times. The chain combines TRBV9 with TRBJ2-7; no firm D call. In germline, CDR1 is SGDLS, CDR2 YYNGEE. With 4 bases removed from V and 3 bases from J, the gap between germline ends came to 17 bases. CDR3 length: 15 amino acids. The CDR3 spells CASSPLDQAHYEQYF. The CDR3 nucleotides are TGTGCCAGCAGCCCCCTTGACCAGGCCCACTACGAGCAGTACTTC.

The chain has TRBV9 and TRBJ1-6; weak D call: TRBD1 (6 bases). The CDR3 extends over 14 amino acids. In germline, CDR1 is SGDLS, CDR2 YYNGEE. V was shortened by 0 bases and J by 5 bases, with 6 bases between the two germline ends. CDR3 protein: CASSVAGDNSPLHF. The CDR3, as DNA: TGTGCCAGCAGCGTAGCAGGGGATAATTCACCCCTCCACTTT.

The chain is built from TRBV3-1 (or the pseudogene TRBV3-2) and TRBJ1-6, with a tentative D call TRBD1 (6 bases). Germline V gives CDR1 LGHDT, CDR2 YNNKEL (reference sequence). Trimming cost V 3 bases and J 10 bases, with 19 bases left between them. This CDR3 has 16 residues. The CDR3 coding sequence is TGTGCCAGCAGCCATTTCTCAGGGGCCGTTCGGTCACCCCTCCACTTT. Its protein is CASSHFSGAVRSPLHF.

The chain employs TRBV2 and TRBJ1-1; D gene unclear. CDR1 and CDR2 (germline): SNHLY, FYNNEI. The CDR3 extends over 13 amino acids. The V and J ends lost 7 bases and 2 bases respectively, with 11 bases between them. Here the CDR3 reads CASTRRGNTEAFF. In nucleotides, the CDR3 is TGTGCCAGCACCAGGCGGGGTAACACTGAAGCTTTCTTT.

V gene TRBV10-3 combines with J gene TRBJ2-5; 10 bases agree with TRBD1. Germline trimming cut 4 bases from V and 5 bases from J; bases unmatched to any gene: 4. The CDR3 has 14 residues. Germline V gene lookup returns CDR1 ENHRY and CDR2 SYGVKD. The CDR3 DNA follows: TGTGCCATCAGTGGGGGACAGGGGTGGGAGACCCAGTACTTC. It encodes CAISGGQGWETQYF.

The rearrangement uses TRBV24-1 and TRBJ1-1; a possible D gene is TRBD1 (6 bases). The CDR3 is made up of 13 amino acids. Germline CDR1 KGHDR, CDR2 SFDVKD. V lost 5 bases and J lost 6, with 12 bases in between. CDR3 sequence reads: CATSGFGGSEAFF. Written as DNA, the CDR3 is TGTGCCACCAGTGGGTTTGGGGGCTCTGAAGCTTTCTTT.

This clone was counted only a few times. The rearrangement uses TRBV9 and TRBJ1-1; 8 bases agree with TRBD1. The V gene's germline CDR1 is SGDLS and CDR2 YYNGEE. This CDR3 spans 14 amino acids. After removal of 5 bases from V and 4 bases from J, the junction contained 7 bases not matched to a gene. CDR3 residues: CASRPGGDGTEAFF. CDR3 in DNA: TGTGCCAGCAGGCCAGGGGGCGATGGCACTGAAGCTTTCTTT.

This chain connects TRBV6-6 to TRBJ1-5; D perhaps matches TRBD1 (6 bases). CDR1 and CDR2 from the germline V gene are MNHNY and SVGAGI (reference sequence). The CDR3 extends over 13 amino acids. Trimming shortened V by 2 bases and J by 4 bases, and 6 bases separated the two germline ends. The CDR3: CASSYQGNQPQHF. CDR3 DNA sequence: TGTGCCAGCAGTTACCAGGGGAATCAGCCCCAGCATTTT.

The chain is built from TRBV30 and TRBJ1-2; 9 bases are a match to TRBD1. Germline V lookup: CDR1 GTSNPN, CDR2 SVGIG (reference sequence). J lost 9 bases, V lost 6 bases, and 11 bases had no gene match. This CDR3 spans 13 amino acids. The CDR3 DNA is TGTGCCTGTCGAACAGGGGGCGGCGGGAGCTACACCTTC. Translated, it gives CACRTGGGGSYTF. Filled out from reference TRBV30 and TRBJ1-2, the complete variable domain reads SQTIHQWPATLVQPVGSPLSLECTVEGTSNPNLYWYRQAAGRGLQLLFYSVGIGQISSEVPQNLSASRPQDRQFILSSKKLLLSDSGFYLCACRTGGGGSYTFGSGTRLTVV.

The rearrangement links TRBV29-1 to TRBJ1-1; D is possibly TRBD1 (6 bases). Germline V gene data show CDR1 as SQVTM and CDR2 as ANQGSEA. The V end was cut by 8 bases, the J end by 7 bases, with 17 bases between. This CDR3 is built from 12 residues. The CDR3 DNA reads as TGCAGCCTACACAGGGTGGGCGGTGAAGCTTTCTTT. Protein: CSLHRVGGEAFF.

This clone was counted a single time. Written as DNA, the CDR3 is TGTGCCAGCAGCTTGGCCGGACAGGTCGGCTACGAGCAGTACTTC. This gives the protein CASSLAGQVGYEQYF. The V and J genes are TRBV5-4 and TRBJ2-7, with TRBD1 matching 7 bases. With 0 bases clipped from V and 3 bases from J, the junction kept 6 bases outside the gene matches. The CDR3 loop spans 15 amino acids. Germline CDR1 and CDR2: SGHNT and YYREEE (reference sequence).

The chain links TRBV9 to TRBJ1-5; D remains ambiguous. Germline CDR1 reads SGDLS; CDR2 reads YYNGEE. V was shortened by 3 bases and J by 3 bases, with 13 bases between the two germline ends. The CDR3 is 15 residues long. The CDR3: CASSEGGSTNQPQHF. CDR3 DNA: TGTGCCAGCAGCGAAGGTGGTAGCACCAATCAGCCCCAGCATTTT.

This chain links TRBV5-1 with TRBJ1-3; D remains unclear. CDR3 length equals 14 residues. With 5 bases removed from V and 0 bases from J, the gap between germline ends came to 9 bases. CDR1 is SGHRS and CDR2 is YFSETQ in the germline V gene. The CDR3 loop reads CASREGTSGNTIYF. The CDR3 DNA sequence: TGCGCCAGCAGAGAGGGAACCTCTGGAAACACCATATATTTT.

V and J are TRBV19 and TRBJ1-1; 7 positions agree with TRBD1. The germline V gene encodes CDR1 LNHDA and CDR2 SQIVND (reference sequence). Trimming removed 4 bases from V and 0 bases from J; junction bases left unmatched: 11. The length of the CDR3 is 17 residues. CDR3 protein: CASSRSFAGGMNTEAFF. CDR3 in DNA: TGTGCCAGTAGTAGGAGTTTTGCAGGGGGAATGAACACTGAAGCTTTCTTT. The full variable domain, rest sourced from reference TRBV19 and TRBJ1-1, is DGGITQSPKYLFRKEGQNVTLSCEQNLNHDAMYWYRQDPGQGLRLIYYSQIVNDFQKGDIAEGYSVSREKKESFPLTVTSAQKNPTAFYLCASSRSFAGGMNTEAFFGQGTRLTVV.

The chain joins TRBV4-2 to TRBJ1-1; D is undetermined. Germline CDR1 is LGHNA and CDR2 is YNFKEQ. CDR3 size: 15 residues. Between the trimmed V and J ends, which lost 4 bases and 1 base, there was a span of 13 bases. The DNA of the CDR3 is TGTGCCAGCAGCCCGCACGTCACTCGGAACACTGAAGCTTTCTTT. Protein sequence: CASSPHVTRNTEAFF.

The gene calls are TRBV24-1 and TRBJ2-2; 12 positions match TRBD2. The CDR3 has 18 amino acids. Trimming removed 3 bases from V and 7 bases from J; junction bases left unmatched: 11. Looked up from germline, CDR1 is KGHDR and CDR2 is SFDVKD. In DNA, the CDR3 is TGTGCCACCAGTGATATACACGCTAGCGGGGGGGAGCTCGGGGAGCTGTTTTTT. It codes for CATSDIHASGGELGELFF.